The T cell receptor beta chain under discussion was sequenced for a study of blood T cell repertoires in COVID-19 (dated by TCRdb to 2020 to 2022). A note on the overall study: Collaborator samples came from the United States, Italy and Spain and covered acute and convalescent phases of COVID-19. The prospective study material was composed of cDNA or gDNA derived from T cells, B-cell-depleted T cells, or PBMCs. Deeply sampled blood TCRbeta repertoires from subjects exposed to, actively infected with, or recovered from COVID-19 were included in the dataset. The repertoires were released in a freely available public database meant as a resource for research on the immune response to SARS-CoV-2. Samples came from the ongoing ImmuneRACE study (first 160 participants) plus 1,254 subjects from 6 global collaborators. The sample metadata nearly always contained a de-identified subject ID, COVID-19 status, age in years and sex. Where available, HLA class I and class II types were taken from metadata supplied by the sample provider and were not determined by assay-based typing.

TCRbeta CDR3 regions were amplified from genomic DNA by means of the immunoSEQ Assay, a bias-controlled multiplex PCR. Per the source publication's procedure: The number of nucleated cells in each sample was estimated by amplification of reference gene primers within the assay. Sequence reads were collapsed and filtered to measure the absolute abundance of every unique TCRbeta CDR3 rearrangement. For each sample, productive Simpson clonality was calculated as the square root of Simpson's diversity index over productive rearrangements. In its TCRdb copy, this immuneACCESS table keeps in-frame sequences only and misses some clones. Where compared with another copy, unresolved V genes explain less than half of these, and the others have no known cause. The V and J calls and the clone size are those of that table, but D and trimming were determined from the DNA. This sample lists roughly 250,000 clones; 82% were detected once. The ten largest clones take up 4.7% of the sample.

The collaborating institutions used their own protocols to collect whole blood in K2EDTA tubes. For TCRbeta analysis, collaborator samples were shipped as frozen whole blood, as isolated PBMCs, or as DNA extracted from either sample type. The CDR3 goes from the cysteine to the phenylalanine over 15 residues. Only the CDR3 DNA is retained, 45 bases long and in frame from the first base. The germline V gene (reference sequence) provides CDR1 LNHDA and CDR2 SQIVND. V loses 3 bases of germline sequence and J loses 4 bases, and the interval between the two ends is 13 bases. Summary of the overall study and its limitations: The amount of clinical and demographic metadata varied by source and participant and was provided uncurated.

On this clone itself: There is no known antigen for this receptor. It has no much larger one-base neighbor in the sample; base qualities were not kept.

Specimen: peripheral blood. The V gene is TRBV19 and the J gene is TRBJ1-3; matching of 5 bases hints at TRBD1 as the D gene. This sequence was found in a woman in her sixties or seventies with acute or convalescent COVID-19. The base sequence is TGTGCCAGTAGTATGGGGCCAGGGAACGGAAACACCATATATTTT. Protein translation: CASSMGPGNGNTIYF.